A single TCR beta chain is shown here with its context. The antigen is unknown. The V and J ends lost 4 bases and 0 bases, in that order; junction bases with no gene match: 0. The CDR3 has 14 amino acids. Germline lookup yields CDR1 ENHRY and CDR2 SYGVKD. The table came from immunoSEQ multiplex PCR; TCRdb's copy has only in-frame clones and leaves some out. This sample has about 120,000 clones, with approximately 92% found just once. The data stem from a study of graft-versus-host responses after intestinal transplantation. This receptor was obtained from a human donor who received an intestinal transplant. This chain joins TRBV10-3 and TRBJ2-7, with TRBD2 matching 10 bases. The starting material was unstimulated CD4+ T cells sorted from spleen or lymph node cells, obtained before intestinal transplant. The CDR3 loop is CAISGTSGSYEQYF. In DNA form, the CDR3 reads TGTGCCATCAGTGGGACTAGCGGCTCCTACGAGCAGTACTTC.